The 21 T cell receptor beta chains given below trace back to one sample, sequenced in a study of T cell responses to AZD1222 COVID-19 vaccine listed by TCRdb under 2021. The library was made by the immunoSEQ multiplex PCR assay. TCRdb took this table from immuneACCESS and kept in-frame rearrangements with V and J called. Such tables lack part of the clones; where checked against another copy, unresolved V genes explain under half of the gap, and the rest is unexplained. Present in this sample are 70,000 or so clones, over 60% of which were seen just once. The ten biggest clones cover about an eighth of the sample. Taken with the paper, the label for time point translates to: baseline before first vaccination. The input for sequencing was peripheral blood, taken on day 0 of AZD1222 vaccination. These receptors were obtained from an adult in good health.

J is TRBJ1-1 and V is TRBV6-5, with D hard to call. In germline, CDR1 is MNHEY, CDR2 SVGAGI. V was trimmed by 7 bases and J by 1 base, leaving 4 bases between them. The CDR3 is 11 amino acids. CDR3 region: CASIRNTEAFF. CDR3 nucleotides: TGTGCCAGCATTCGGAACACTGAAGCTTTCTTT.

This clone was picked up a small number of times. The V and J genes are TRBV6-2 or TRBV6-3 and TRBJ1-1, with D possibly being TRBD1 (6 bases). V was trimmed by 0 bases and J by 4 bases, leaving 18 bases between them. The CDR3 spans 17 residues. Germline CDR1 and CDR2: MNHEY and SVGEGT. CDR3 sequence reads: CASSYSRPGAGGTEAFF. CDR3 nucleotides: TGTGCCAGCAGTTACTCTCGTCCAGGGGCGGGTGGCACTGAAGCTTTCTTT.

This rearrangement joins TRBV6-5 to TRBJ2-2; 7 nucleotides line up with TRBD1. CDR3 length: 15 residues. J gave up 5 bases and V 2 bases, and 5 bases lay outside the gene matches. The germline V gene encodes CDR1 MNHEY and CDR2 SVGAGI. Here the CDR3 reads CASSYVGTATGELFF. CDR3 bases: TGTGCCAGCAGTTACGTAGGGACAGCGACCGGGGAGCTGTTTTTT.

The genes are TRBV10-1 and TRBJ1-1; 8 bases line up with TRBD1. Germline loops: CDR1 WNHNN, CDR2 SYGVQD (reference sequence). The CDR3 covers 14 residues. Trimming took 2 bases from V and 1 from J; bases not matched to a gene: 0. CDR3: CASSEGTGNTEAFF. CDR3 DNA: TGCGCCAGCAGTGAGGGGACAGGGAACACTGAAGCTTTCTTT.

Notes on this clone: It is unclear where the CDR3 begins or ends on the DNA, so no DNA is shown, and the CDR3 is as TCRdb lists it. The rearrangement joins TRBV6-5 to TRBJ2-7; the tabulated D call, TRBD2, remains unverified against the DNA. CDR1 and CDR2 from the germline V gene are MNHEY and SVGAGI. Including both end residues, the CDR3 is 13 amino acids long. CDR3 region: CASSSSGSGEQYF.

The chain combines TRBV6-5 with TRBJ1-2, with 8 bases fitting TRBD1. V was clipped by 8 bases and J by 6 bases; unmatched bases: 11. The CDR3 contains 14 residues. Germline V gives CDR1 MNHEY, CDR2 SVGAGI. DNA of the CDR3: TGTGCCAGCTCCAAGGACAGGGTCCTGGATGGCTACACCTTC. Protein sequence: CASSKDRVLDGYTF.

The CDR3 is CSVAAGPYEQYF. The CDR3 bases are TGCAGCGTTGCGGCAGGACCCTACGAGCAGTACTTC. The chain links TRBV29-1 to TRBJ2-7; D is unresolved. Per germline, CDR1 SQVTM and CDR2 ANQGSEA. CDR3 length equals 12 residues. Trimming shortened V by 4 bases and J by 2 bases, and 9 bases separated the two germline ends.

The chain employs TRBV24-1 and TRBJ1-1, with a possible D match to TRBD1 (5 bases). Germline loops: CDR1 KGHDR, CDR2 SFDVKD. The CDR3 has 14 residues. V lost 2 bases to trimming and J lost 6 bases, with 12 bases between them. The CDR3 sequence: CATSDSGTASEAFF. Written as DNA, the CDR3 is TGTGCCACCAGTGATTCAGGGACCGCGTCTGAAGCTTTCTTT.

This clone appeared a single time. The rearrangement joins TRBV12-3 or TRBV12-4 to TRBJ2-7; unclear D gene. The germline V and J ends were trimmed by 2 bases and 3 bases, with 8 bases remaining between them. The CDR3 covers 13 residues. CDR3 loop: CASSLSGGYEQYF. The CDR3 region has the DNA TGTGCCAGCAGTTTATCGGGCGGCTACGAGCAGTACTTC.

The chain is built from TRBV23-1 and TRBJ2-7; no clear D. TRBV23-1 is marked as an open reading frame, function uncertain. V lost 8 bases and J lost 6, with 20 bases in between. CDR3 size: 14 residues. CDR3 in amino acids: CASDRHKQCCEQYF. The CDR3 DNA follows: TGCGCCAGCGACCGGCACAAGCAATGCTGCGAGCAGTACTTC.

The chain has TRBV25-1 and TRBJ2-7; 7 bases are a match to TRBD2. V dropped 4 bases and J dropped 6; count of bases not matched to a gene: 3. The CDR3 runs to 12 residues. Germline assignment: CDR1 MGHDK and CDR2 SYGVNS. The CDR3 DNA is TGTGCCAGCAGTGTTGGGGGGGGCGAGCAGTACTTC. This sequence encodes CASSVGGGEQYF.

CDR3 coding DNA: TGTGCCAGTAGTACACAGGGGACGACCACGACAGATACGCAGTATTTT. Amino acid sequence: CASSTQGTTTTDTQYF. This rearrangement joins TRBV19 to TRBJ2-3, with 7 bases lining up with TRBD1. Trimming at V came to 4 bases and at J to 3 bases, leaving 10 bases not matched to a gene. The CDR3 covers 16 residues. Germline CDR1 LNHDA, CDR2 SQIVND (reference sequence). Together with reference TRBV19 and TRBJ2-3, the CDR3 gives the full variable domain: DGGITQSPKYLFRKEGQNVTLSCEQNLNHDAMYWYRQDPGQGLRLIYYSQIVNDFQKGDIAEGYSVSREKKESFPLTVTSAQKNPTAFYLCASSTQGTTTTDTQYFGPGTRLTVL.

DNA of the CDR3: TGTGCCAGCAGTGACGGAACAGGCTACGAGCAGTACTTC. This codes for CASSDGTGYEQYF. V gene TRBV25-1 combines with J gene TRBJ2-7, with TRBD1 as a possible D gene (5 bases). CDR1 MGHDK and CDR2 SYGVNS come from the germline V gene. V was clipped by 3 bases and J by 3 bases, with 9 bases between them. CDR3 size: 13 residues.

This rearrangement joins TRBV16 to TRBJ2-1; 8 bases match TRBD1. The CDR3 is made up of 15 amino acids. J lost 6 bases, V lost 4 bases, and 8 bases had no gene match. Germline V gene sequence: CDR1 KGHSY, CDR2 FQNENV. This CDR3 reads CASSRQGALGNEQFF. For the CDR3, the DNA is TGTGCCAGCAGCCGCCAGGGGGCGCTCGGCAATGAGCAGTTCTTC.

This sequence joins TRBV9 and TRBJ1-2; 8 bases match TRBD1. Unmatched junction bases numbered 8, after V lost 6 bases and J lost 1 base. The CDR3 sequence is 15 residues long. The V gene's germline CDR1 is SGDLS and CDR2 YYNGEE. CDR3 nucleotides: TGTGCCAGCACCGTCGGACAGGGAAGTAACTATGGCTACACCTTC. Residues: CASTVGQGSNYGYTF. The entire variable domain, with the rest obtained from reference TRBV9 and TRBJ1-2, is as follows: DSGVTQTPKHLITATGQRVTLRCSPRSGDLSVYWYQQSLDQGLQFLIQYYNGEERAKGNILERFSAQQFPDLHSELNLSSLELGDSALYFCASTVGQGSNYGYTFGSGTRLTVV.

This chain connects TRBV3-1 (or the pseudogene TRBV3-2) to TRBJ2-7, with D perhaps matching TRBD2 (6 bases). Trimming left V 1 base short and J 5 bases short, with 24 bases between. The CDR3 is 18 amino acids. Germline V gene data show CDR1 as LGHDT and CDR2 as YNNKEL (reference sequence). CDR3 sequence reads: CASSQVAGSPFGSDEQYF. In nucleotides, the CDR3 is TGTGCCAGCAGCCAAGTTGCGGGGAGCCCCTTCGGAAGCGACGAGCAGTACTTC.

The CDR3 nucleotides read TGTGCCAGCACCAGGGAAAGCTCCTACAATGAGCAGTTCTTC. Its protein is CASTRESSYNEQFF. The gene calls are TRBV2 and TRBJ2-1; D might be TRBD1 (5 bases). The germline gives CDR1 SNHLY, CDR2 FYNNEI. The CDR3 sequence is 14 residues long. Trimming stripped 7 bases from V and 0 bases from J, with 10 bases between.

The rearrangement joins TRBV5-4 to TRBJ2-5, with 7 bases lining up with TRBD1. Losses at the gene ends were 4 bases for V and 2 bases for J; bases not matched to a gene: 2. This CDR3 is built from 13 residues. The V gene's germline CDR1 is SGHNT and CDR2 YYREEE (reference sequence). For the CDR3, the DNA is TGTGCCAGCAGCCCGGGACAGCAAGAGACCCAGTACTTC. Amino acids: CASSPGQQETQYF. The full variable domain, with the rest looked up from reference TRBV5-4 and TRBJ2-5, is ETGVTQSPTHLIKTRGQQVTLRCSSQSGHNTVSWYQQALGQGPQFIFQYYREEENGRGNFPPRFSGLQFPNYSSELNVNALELDDSALYLCASSPGQQETQYFGPGTRLLVL.

Relative to its sample, this clone is medium-sized (0.01 to 0.1%). J is TRBJ2-7 and V is TRBV9; tentative D call: TRBD2 (5 bases). V was shortened by 0 bases and J by 4 bases, with 17 bases between the two germline ends. The CDR3 has 16 amino acids. Germline-derived CDR1 and CDR2 are SGDLS and YYNGEE. The CDR3, as DNA: TGTGCCAGCAGCGTAGGTGAGGGAATCAGGAGATACGAGCAGTACTTC. Translation: CASSVGEGIRRYEQYF.

The J gene is TRBJ2-7, the V gene TRBV6-1; the D gene is possibly TRBD2 (6 bases). Between the trimmed V and J ends, which lost 2 bases and 7 bases, there was a span of 18 bases. The germline V gene has CDR1 MNHNS and CDR2 SASEGT. The CDR3 totals 15 residues. In DNA, the CDR3 is TGTGCCAGCAGTGAAAGGCAGGGAGGATTTCGGGAGCAGTACTTC. Its protein product is CASSERQGGFREQYF.

The chain couples TRBV28 to TRBJ1-1; no clear D gene. CDR1 and CDR2 (germline): MDHEN, SYDVKM. Trimming removed 11 bases from V and 2 bases from J, with 15 bases in between. The CDR3 contains 13 residues. The CDR3 DNA reads as TGTGCCGAGGCCCCGAATGTAAACACTGAAGCTTTCTTT. This sequence encodes CAEAPNVNTEAFF.